The rows below give T cell receptor beta chains drawn from one sample of a study of OX40 agonist ivuxolimab in advanced cancers. Clones were sequenced by immunoSEQ multiplex PCR, and TCRdb holds only the in-frame ones, with some missing. The table has tens of thousands of clones, more than 85% seen once. The sequences come from CD4+ or CD8+ T cells sorted from blood, collected in a trial of the OX40 agonist ivuxolimab. The receptors originated from an adult with an advanced solid tumor such as melanoma, head and neck, liver or kidney cancer. The CDR3 runs from the conserved cysteine through the conserved F or W. A D gene is named only where the DNA matches it firmly. Clone size is not always given. Where it is, it says once, few, many or a class for expanded clones.

j_gene: TRBJ2-3; d_gene: TRBD2; abundance: -; v_gene: TRBV30; CDR3nt: TGTGCCTGGACTCCGGGAGGGGGATCCAGAGATACGCAGTATTTT; CDR3aa: CAWTPGGGSRDTQYF
j_gene: TRBJ2-3; d_gene: TRBD2; abundance: once; v_gene: TRBV29-1; CDR3nt: TGCAGCGTTTTGGGAACCTTAGCGGGAAGCACAGATACGCAGTATTTT; CDR3aa: CSVLGTLAGSTDTQYF
j_gene: TRBJ2-5; d_gene: TRBD2; abundance: once; v_gene: TRBV4-3; CDR3nt: TGCGCCAGCAGCCCGGGACTAGCGGGGGGAGAGACCCAGTACTTC; CDR3aa: CASSPGLAGGETQYF
j_gene: TRBJ2-7; d_gene: -; abundance: -; v_gene: TRBV21-1; CDR3nt: TGTGCCAGGGGCCCGACAAGGCCCGTTCCACTAGTGCCCTACGAGCAGTACTTC; CDR3aa: CARGPTRPVPLVPYEQYF
j_gene: TRBJ1-2; d_gene: TRBD1; abundance: -; v_gene: TRBV6-5; CDR3nt: TGTGCCAGCAGTACCCATGGACAGGGCCCCTATGGCTACACCTTC; CDR3aa: CASSTHGQGPYGYTF
j_gene: TRBJ2-5; d_gene: TRBD1; abundance: -; v_gene: TRBV2; CDR3nt: TGTGCCAGCTGGGACAGATCGGAGGAGACCCAGTACTTC; CDR3aa: CASWDRSEETQYF
j_gene: TRBJ1-5; d_gene: TRBD1; abundance: -; v_gene: TRBV25-1; CDR3nt: TGTGCCAGCAGTGAGGGGACAGGTGGGAATCAGCCCCAGCATTTT; CDR3aa: CASSEGTGGNQPQHF
j_gene: TRBJ1-1; d_gene: -; abundance: -; v_gene: TRBV15; CDR3nt: TGTGCCACCTCCAGGGGAAGGGGCAAGAACACTGAAGCTTTCTTT; CDR3aa: CATSRGRGKNTEAFF
j_gene: TRBJ2-4; d_gene: -; abundance: -; v_gene: TRBV9; CDR3nt: TGTGCCAGCAGCCCAACCGACGGAAACATTCAGTACTTC; CDR3aa: CASSPTDGNIQYF
j_gene: TRBJ2-7; d_gene: TRBD1; abundance: -; v_gene: TRBV19; CDR3nt: TGTGCCAGTAGTATAGGGACCTACAGGGGCCCGTCCTACGAGCAGTACTTC; CDR3aa: CASSIGTYRGPSYEQYF
j_gene: TRBJ1-1; d_gene: -; abundance: -; v_gene: TRBV5-1; CDR3nt: TGCGCCAGCAGCTTGGGTGGTACATACACTGAAGCTTTCTTT; CDR3aa: CASSLGGTYTEAFF
j_gene: TRBJ2-5; d_gene: -; abundance: -; v_gene: TRBV11-2; CDR3nt: TGTGCCAGCAGCTTAGAGTACCAAGAGACCCAGTACTTC; CDR3aa: CASSLEYQETQYF
j_gene: TRBJ1-1; d_gene: -; abundance: -; v_gene: TRBV6-5; CDR3nt: TGTGCCAGCAGTTATGGAGGGGTCACTGAAGCTTTCTTT; CDR3aa: CASSYGGVTEAFF
j_gene: TRBJ1-4; d_gene: TRBD1; abundance: once; v_gene: TRBV9; CDR3nt: TGTGCCAGCAGCGTAGATGGGGGGACAGGTAATGAAAAACTGTTTTTT; CDR3aa: CASSVDGGTGNEKLFF
j_gene: TRBJ1-4; d_gene: -; abundance: -; v_gene: TRBV6-1; CDR3nt: TGTGCCAGCAGTGTGAGGGGTAGGGAGGAAAAACTGTTTTTT; CDR3aa: CASSVRGREEKLFF